The entry below gives a single T cell receptor (beta chain) sequence along with its context. Its antigen is not known. A much larger clone is a single base away; this may be a read error. The trim removed 1 base at V and 3 bases at J, leaving 4 bases unmatched. CDR3 length equals 15 residues. Germline CDR1 is SGHTA and CDR2 is FQGNSA. This specimen comes from a study of blood T cells in healthy people across ages. Study-level findings and limits: In long-lived donors, naive CD4+ cell counts and diversity exceeded those of aged donors.

Each of the donors had approximately 10 milliliters of peripheral blood drawn into EDTA-treated Vacutainer tubes. Per-sample PBMC isolation yielded at least 6.5 million cells. Primed by a sample-barcoded 5' primer and a J-beta primer mix, a second PCR proceeded for roughly 7 to 11 cycles. One entry per CDR3 protein results from TCRdb running MiXCR on the 5' RACE reads. The table lists fewer than 1 million distinct CDR3 sequences, 40% to 50% of them singletons. Sample: blood. The chain is built from TRBV7-2 and TRBJ2-7; 9 bases are a match to TRBD2. The clonotype comes from a man in his fifties or sixties in good health. The CDR3 region has the DNA TGTGCCAGCAGCTTAGTTAGCGGGGGTGGCTACGAGCAGTACTTC. Encoded protein: CASSLVSGGGYEQYF.